The 22 T cell receptor beta chains below were found in one sample sequenced in a study of T cells after yellow fever vaccination. Via MiXCR, TCRdb re-called the 5' RACE reads, giving one row per CDR3 protein. The sample shows approximately 300,000 distinct CDR3 sequences, around 6.8% of them seen only once. This specimen consisted of PBMCs, obtained approximately 47 days after the first yellow fever vaccination. The source of these receptors is a man between 18 and 35 years old who received the YFV17D yellow fever vaccine.

This clonotype was seen a handful of times. The rearrangement links TRBV20-1 to TRBJ2-7; D is possibly TRBD2 (6 bases). There are 13 residues in the CDR3. V was pared by 3 bases and J by 2 bases, with 11 bases between. Germline V CDR1 and CDR2: DFQATT, SNEGSKA (reference sequence). The CDR3 loop is CSASQPGAYEQYF. DNA of the CDR3: TGCAGTGCTAGCCAACCGGGAGCCTACGAGCAGTACTTC.

V gene TRBV10-3 combines with J gene TRBJ1-1; TRBD1 aligns across 9 bases. The CDR3 is 15 amino acids. V trimming: 2 bases; J trimming: 5 bases; junction bases outside the gene matches: 6. The germline V gene encodes CDR1 ENHRY and CDR2 SYGVKD. The CDR3 here is CAISEGTGRLTEAFF. CDR3 sequence (DNA): TGTGCCATCAGTGAGGGGACAGGGAGGTTGACTGAAGCTTTCTTT.

This clonotype has more than one count but fewer than ten. The chain carries TRBV5-1 and TRBJ2-2, with D perhaps matching TRBD1 (5 bases). The CDR3 sequence is 15 residues long. V was pared by 0 bases and J by 8 bases, with 14 bases between. Germline CDR1 and CDR2: SGHRS and YFSETQ. The CDR3, as DNA: TGCGCCAGCAGCTTGGCCAGGGAAGCCCCGGGGGAGCTGTTTTTT. Residues: CASSLAREAPGELFF. The variable domain in full, with the rest retrieved from reference TRBV5-1 and TRBJ2-2, is KAGVTQTPRYLIKTRGQQVTLSCSPISGHRSVSWYQQTPGQGLQFLFEYFSETQRNKGNFPGRFSGRQFSNSRSEMNVSTLELGDSALYLCASSLAREAPGELFFGEGSRLTVL.

This clonotype occurred a few times. The DNA of the CDR3 is TGTGCCAGCAGTTTAGACCTCAACTATGGCTACACCTTC. Protein: CASSLDLNYGYTF. This chain connects TRBV28 to TRBJ1-2; no definite D call. Germline V lookup: CDR1 MDHEN, CDR2 SYDVKM. This CDR3 has 13 amino acids. The V end was cut by 2 bases, the J end by 2 bases, with 6 bases between.

The J gene is TRBJ2-7, the V gene TRBV7-2; 11 bases match TRBD2. This CDR3 spans 16 amino acids. J was trimmed by 5 bases and V by 1 base; bases with no gene match: 7. Germline CDR1 and CDR2: SGHTA and FQGNSA. The CDR3 region is CASSLDSGGAPNEQYF. DNA of the CDR3: TGTGCCAGCAGCTTAGATAGCGGGGGGGCCCCTAACGAGCAGTACTTC.

The chain uses TRBV4-3 and TRBJ1-4; D not certain. The CDR3 extends over 14 amino acids. The V gene's germline CDR1 is LGHNA and CDR2 YSLEER. V lost 0 bases to trimming and J lost 7 bases, with 9 bases between them. For the CDR3, the DNA is TGCGCCAGCAGCCAAGATCTACCTAGTGAAAAACTGTTTTTT. Translated, it gives CASSQDLPSEKLFF.

V usage is TRBV7-3 and J usage is TRBJ2-5; TRBD2 matches at 9 bases. CDR3 length equals 15 residues. The V gene's germline CDR1 is SGHTA and CDR2 FQGTGA. V lost 1 base to trimming and J lost 1 base; unmatched junction nucleotides: 1. In DNA form, the CDR3 reads TGTGCCAGCAGCTTAAGGCGGGGGGGCCAAGAGACCCAGTACTTC. Its protein product is CASSLRRGGQETQYF.

In its sample, this clonotype was seen many times. The V gene is TRBV5-1, the J gene TRBJ2-2; D is possibly TRBD1 (6 bases). Deletions cut 5 bases from V and 1 base from J, with 9 bases between. The CDR3 sequence is 14 residues long. Germline loops: CDR1 SGHRS, CDR2 YFSETQ. CDR3 region: CASRPTGNTGELFF. CDR3 sequence (DNA): TGCGCCAGCAGGCCGACAGGGAACACCGGGGAGCTGTTTTTT.

This clonotype was observed at least ten times. This chain links TRBV5-8 with TRBJ2-1; no clear D. The V gene's germline CDR1 is SGHTS and CDR2 YDEGEE. The CDR3 sequence is 16 residues long. Trimming cost V 1 base and J 3 bases, with 14 bases left between them. CDR3 sequence: CASSLHLRKLYNEQFF. The DNA of the CDR3 is TGTGCCAGCAGCTTGCACCTTCGAAAACTCTACAATGAGCAGTTCTTC. The full variable domain, its missing parts supplied by reference TRBV5-8 and TRBJ2-1, is EAGVTQSPTHLIKTRGQQATLRCSPISGHTSVYWYQQALGLGLQFLLWYDEGEERNRGNFPPRFSGRQFPNYSSELNVNALELEDSALYLCASSLHLRKLYNEQFFGPGTRLTVL.

This clonotype was picked up a small number of times. V and J are TRBV4-1 and TRBJ1-2, with 8 bases lining up with TRBD1. CDR3 size: 15 residues. Germline CDR1 reads MGHRA; CDR2 reads YSYEKL. V lost 0 bases to trimming and J lost 8 bases; unmatched junction nucleotides: 8. In DNA form, the CDR3 reads TGCGCCAGCAGCCAAGAGTTCCAGGGGGCGGGCGGCTACACCTTC. Translated: CASSQEFQGAGGYTF.

This clonotype has a count of ten or more. The V gene is TRBV12-3 or TRBV12-4, the J gene TRBJ2-2, with 7 bases identical to TRBD1. V lost 3 bases, J lost 7 bases, and 5 bases stayed unmatched. The CDR3 extends over 14 amino acids. The CDR3 nucleotides are TGTGCCAGCAGTTTGCAGGGGGTCAACGGGGAGCTGTTTTTT. Its translation is CASSLQGVNGELFF.

In its sample, this clonotype was seen a few times. The chain has TRBV5-5 and TRBJ2-6, with 7 bases that match TRBD1. The CDR3 contains 16 residues. The V segment lost 4 bases and the J segment 4 bases; nucleotides outside the gene matches: 8. CDR1 SGHKS and CDR2 YYEKEE come from the germline V gene (reference sequence). CDR3 DNA: TGTGCCAGCAGCCGATCAGACAGGGCCGGGGCCAACGTCCTGACTTTC. This gives the protein CASSRSDRAGANVLTF.

This chain links TRBV28 with TRBJ2-7; tentatively, D is TRBD2 (5 bases). This CDR3 contains 12 residues. V was shortened by 3 bases and J by 7 bases, with 10 bases between the two germline ends. Germline V gene lookup returns CDR1 MDHEN and CDR2 SYDVKM. The chain's CDR3 is CASSFYKREQYV. The CDR3 DNA sequence: TGTGCCAGCAGTTTCTACAAGCGGGAGCAGTACGTC.

The rearrangement links TRBV6-5 to TRBJ1-5; D gene unclear. CDR3 length: 14 residues. Germline CDR1 reads MNHEY; CDR2 reads SVGAGI. Trimming shortened V by 1 base and J by 0 bases, and 4 bases separated the two germline ends. The CDR3 DNA reads TGTGCCAGCAGTTACTTTAATAGCAATCAGCCCCAGCATTTT. This gives the protein CASSYFNSNQPQHF.

V is TRBV9 and J is TRBJ2-5; D perhaps matches TRBD2 (5 bases). The CDR3 has 15 amino acids. Trimming took 0 bases from V and 1 from J, leaving 10 bases between them. Looked up from germline, CDR1 is SGDLS and CDR2 is YYNGEE. CDR3 amino acids: CASSVGAGFQETQYF. As DNA, the CDR3 is TGTGCCAGCAGCGTAGGGGCGGGCTTCCAAGAGACCCAGTACTTC.

The chain recombines TRBV15 with TRBJ2-3, with TRBD2 as a possible D gene (5 bases). This CDR3 spans 15 amino acids. Trimming shortened V by 5 bases and J by 1 base, and 13 bases separated the two germline ends. Germline V gene data show CDR1 as LNHNV and CDR2 as YYDKDF (reference sequence). The CDR3 loop is CATSALRGGTDTQYF. CDR3 bases: TGTGCCACCAGCGCTCTCCGGGGAGGCACAGATACGCAGTATTTT.

The gene calls are TRBV10-2 and TRBJ2-2, with 7 nucleotides matching TRBD1. Germline V gene data show CDR1 as WSHSY and CDR2 as SAAADI. With 6 bases clipped from V and 5 bases from J, the junction kept 3 bases outside the gene matches. This CDR3 region has 13 residues. Written as DNA, the CDR3 is TGCGCCAGCAGACAACAGGGGACCGGGGAGCTGTTTTTT. Translated: CASRQQGTGELFF.

This chain connects TRBV27 to TRBJ2-5; TRBD2 aligns across 9 bases. This CDR3 is 14 amino acids long. Germline V gene data show CDR1 as MNHEY and CDR2 as SMNVEV (reference sequence). Germline trimming cut 2 bases from V and 5 bases from J; bases unmatched to any gene: 3. The CDR3: CASSLASGAETQYF. The DNA of the CDR3 is TGTGCCAGCAGTTTAGCTAGCGGGGCCGAGACCCAGTACTTC.

This clonotype was seen at least ten times. This chain uses TRBV12-3 or TRBV12-4 with TRBJ2-2; D call uncertain. CDR3 length equals 15 residues. V lost 0 bases to trimming and J lost 1 base, with 6 bases between them. In DNA, the CDR3 is TGTGCCAGCAGTTTAGCTGCTAGGAACACCGGGGAGCTGTTTTTT. Translated, it gives CASSLAARNTGELFF.

This clonotype appeared a few times. The V gene is TRBV7-4, the J gene TRBJ2-7, with D perhaps matching TRBD1 (6 bases). V was shortened by 5 bases and J by 2 bases, with 13 bases between the two germline ends. This CDR3 region has 14 residues. Germline lookup yields CDR1 SGHVT and CDR2 SQSDAQ. For the CDR3, the DNA is TGTGCCAGCAGCGGTAGAGGGGGAACCTACGAGCAGTACTTC. Amino acid sequence: CASSGRGGTYEQYF.

This clonotype was found many times. V usage is TRBV5-1 and J usage is TRBJ2-6; a weak D match, TRBD2 (6 bases). Trimming removed 6 bases at V and 3 bases at J, with 10 bases between. Germline CDR1 and CDR2: SGHRS and YFSETQ. CDR3 length: 14 amino acids. CDR3 nucleotide sequence: TGCGCCAGCAACCAGGGAGGTGGGGCCAACGTCCTGACTTTC. This translates into CASNQGGGANVLTF.

The table lists this clonotype with many counts. This chain links TRBV5-1 with TRBJ2-1; TRBD2 agrees at 11 bases. Germline-derived CDR1 and CDR2 are SGHRS and YFSETQ. After removal of 4 bases from V and 6 bases from J, the junction contained 12 bases not matched to a gene. CDR3 length: 17 residues. The CDR3 sequence: CASSPSLAGGPANEQFF. The CDR3 DNA reads as TGCGCCAGCAGCCCAAGCCTAGCGGGGGGCCCCGCCAATGAGCAGTTCTTC.